This T cell receptor (beta chain) was sequenced in a study of beta chain features in type 1 diabetes. Study information: Cell yields, age and gender were similar between patients and healthy donors.

This clone was detected only a few times. Its target is unknown. Study findings and constraints: Insertions were fewer and deletions more numerous at VDJ junctions in type 1 diabetes patients. Patients with Type 1 diabetes showed moderately but significantly shorter TCRB CDR3s in all four CD4+ subsets. Among patients, naive, central memory and Treg TCRB repertoires appeared more similar than among healthy donors.

Germline V gene lookup returns CDR1 KGHSH and CDR2 LQKENI. The ends were cut back, 3 bases at V and 4 bases at J, with 24 bases in the middle. CDR3 length equals 18 residues. The entirety of the isolated RNA underwent reverse transcription, so expressed TCRB transcripts were sequenced. For naive, central memory and regulatory T cell samples, reads averaged roughly 3.6 million. Data came from immunoSEQ multiplex PCR; TCRdb stores just in-frame clones and leaves some out. The sample has 400,000 or so clones; about 10% are singletons. The rearrangement links TRBV18 to TRBJ1-1; D gene unclear. The specimen sequenced was central memory CD4+ T cells from blood. This receptor was taken from a man under 40 with type 1 diabetes. CDR3 protein: CASSPSLFGSGGSTEAFF. For the CDR3, the DNA is TGTGCCAGCTCACCGAGCCTTTTTGGGTCTGGAGGGAGCACTGAAGCTTTCTTT.